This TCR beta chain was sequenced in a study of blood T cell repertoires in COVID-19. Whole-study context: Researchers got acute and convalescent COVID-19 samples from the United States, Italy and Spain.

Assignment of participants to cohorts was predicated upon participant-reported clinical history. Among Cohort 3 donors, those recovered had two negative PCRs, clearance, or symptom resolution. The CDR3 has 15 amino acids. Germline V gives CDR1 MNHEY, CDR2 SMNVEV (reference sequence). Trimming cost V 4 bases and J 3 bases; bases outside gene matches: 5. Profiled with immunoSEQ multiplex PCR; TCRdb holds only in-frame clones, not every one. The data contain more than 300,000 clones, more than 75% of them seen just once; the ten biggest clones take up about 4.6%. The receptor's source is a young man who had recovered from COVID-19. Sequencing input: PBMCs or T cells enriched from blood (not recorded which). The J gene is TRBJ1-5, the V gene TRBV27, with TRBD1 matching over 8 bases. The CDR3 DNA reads TGTGCCAGCAGTTCCATACAGGGGGTCAATCAGCCCCAGCATTTT. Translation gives CASSSIQGVNQPQHF.